This paragraph reports one T cell receptor beta chain. This sample stems from a study of shared clonotypes between healthy human individuals. Libraries were prepared by immunoSEQ multiplex PCR; TCRdb keeps only in-frame clonotypes and omits some of them. The sample carries hundreds of thousands of clones, about 95% recorded once. This CDR3 comprises 14 residues. Germline loops: CDR1 SGHDT, CDR2 YYEEEE. With 0 bases removed from V and 8 bases from J, the gap between germline ends came to 12 bases. The TCR sequence derives from a woman in her thirties in good health. Sequenced: naive CD4+ T cells sorted from blood. Stated subset: CD45RA+ positively selected. The rearrangement links TRBV5-6 to TRBJ2-4; D call uncertain. In DNA form, the CDR3 reads TGTGCCAGCAGCTTGGTTTCATCGCTTGACATTCAGTACTTC. The encoded protein is CASSLVSSLDIQYF.